Below, 23 T cell receptor beta chains from the same sample are listed, as sequenced in a study of blood T cells in healthy people across ages. Combining a sample-barcoded 5' primer with a J-beta primer mix, a second PCR ran for roughly 7 to 12 cycles. Each CDR3 protein is one row after TCRdb ran MiXCR on the 5' RACE reads. The sample lists 800,000 to 950,000 distinct CDR3 sequences; about 37% were seen once. Sequenced material: blood. The receptors were gathered from a man younger than 35 in good health.

The rearrangement uses TRBV2 and TRBJ1-6; TRBD1 matches 8 bases. The germline V gene has CDR1 SNHLY and CDR2 FYNNEI. Unmatched junction bases numbered 4, after V lost 6 bases and J lost 9 bases. The length of the CDR3 is 13 residues. The CDR3, as DNA: TGTGCCAGCAGAACAGGGGGTGGTTCACCCCTCCACTTT. As protein: CASRTGGGSPLHF.

To note about this clonotype: The junction and the germline gene differ at one end; a read error may be behind it. The genes are TRBV20-1 and TRBJ1-1; D gene uncertain. This CDR3 spans 13 amino acids. The germline V gene has CDR1 DFQATT and CDR2 SNEGSKA (reference sequence). Here the CDR3 reads CSAREAANTKAFF. The CDR3 nucleotides are TGCAGTGCTAGAGAAGCGGCCAACACTAAAGCTTTCTTT.

This clonotype has only a few counts. J is TRBJ1-2 and V is TRBV9, with D unresolved. Between the trimmed V and J ends, which lost 3 bases and 11 bases, there was a span of 29 bases. The CDR3 consists of 17 residues. CDR1 SGDLS and CDR2 YYNGEE come from the germline V gene. CDR3 amino acids: CASSGGPGGPMSPWYTF. In DNA form, the CDR3 reads TGTGCCAGCAGCGGTGGCCCGGGCGGACCGATGAGCCCATGGTACACCTTC.

The table lists this clonotype with a few counts. The chain carries TRBV4-1 and TRBJ2-3; 11 bases align to TRBD2. The CDR3 spans 17 residues. Unmatched junction bases numbered 7, after V lost 1 base and J lost 4 bases. Germline loops: CDR1 MGHRA, CDR2 YSYEKL. The CDR3 loop reads CASSQVLAGGKADTQYF. CDR3 sequence (DNA): TGCGCCAGCAGCCAAGTATTAGCGGGGGGGAAGGCAGATACGCAGTATTTT.

This chain uses TRBV6-5 with TRBJ2-1; 8 bases are shared with TRBD2. Losses at the gene ends were 5 bases for V and 2 bases for J; bases not matched to a gene: 5. CDR3 length: 15 residues. Germline V gene data show CDR1 as MNHEY and CDR2 as SVGAGI. This CDR3 reads CASSTAGVTYNEQFF. The DNA of the CDR3 is TGTGCCAGCAGTACAGCGGGGGTCACCTACAATGAGCAGTTCTTC.

This clonotype was recorded many times. The V call is TRBV7-9, the J call TRBJ2-7; D remains ambiguous. Germline assignment: CDR1 SEHNR and CDR2 FQNEAQ (reference sequence). V was clipped by 5 bases and J by 2 bases, with 10 bases between them. This CDR3 region has 13 residues. The CDR3 nucleotides read TGTGCCAGCAGCCCGGATTCTACCTACGAGCAGTACTTC. This gives the protein CASSPDSTYEQYF.

The genes are TRBV20-1 and TRBJ2-5; D perhaps matches TRBD2 (5 bases). Germline V gene sequence: CDR1 DFQATT, CDR2 SNEGSKA (reference sequence). V gave up 1 base and J gave up 6 bases, with 12 bases separating them. The CDR3 is 13 amino acids. CDR3 residues: CSARAGIGKTQYF. The CDR3 DNA reads TGCAGTGCTAGAGCCGGGATTGGCAAGACCCAGTACTTC.

The chain uses TRBV5-1 and TRBJ2-3, with TRBD2 matching 8 bases. The V gene's germline CDR1 is SGHRS and CDR2 YFSETQ. This CDR3 region has 15 residues. The J segment lost 0 bases and the V segment lost 4 bases, leaving 4 bases of the junction unmatched. The chain's CDR3 is CASSAGGGSTDTQYF. CDR3 DNA sequence: TGCGCCAGCAGCGCCGGGGGGGGGAGCACAGATACGCAGTATTTT. Supplemented by reference TRBV5-1 and TRBJ2-3, the full variable domain reads KAGVTQTPRYLIKTRGQQVTLSCSPISGHRSVSWYQQTPGQGLQFLFEYFSETQRNKGNFPGRFSGRQFSNSRSEMNVSTLELGDSALYLCASSAGGGSTDTQYFGPGTRLTVL.

Regarding this clonotype: A much more abundant neighbour one base away suggests this may be a read error. The V call is TRBV5-1, the J call TRBJ2-3, with a possible D match to TRBD2 (5 bases). The CDR3 length is 15 residues. The V end lost 4 bases, the J end lost 2 bases, and 14 bases lay between the germline ends. CDR1 is SGHRS and CDR2 is YFSETQ in the germline V gene. The CDR3 region has the DNA TGCGCCAGCAGCGAACAGCGAGCGGTCACAGATACGCAGTATTTT. As protein: CASSEQRAVTDTQYF.

The chain uses TRBV20-1 and TRBJ2-4; D remains ambiguous. V was pared by 0 bases and J by 0 bases, with 9 bases between. Germline CDR1 reads DFQATT; CDR2 reads SNEGSKA (reference sequence). The CDR3 sequence is 15 residues long. CDR3 in DNA: TGCAGTGCTAGAGATTTAGGTCTAGCCAAAAACATTCAGTACTTC. Its protein product is CSARDLGLAKNIQYF.

Here the CDR3 DNA reads TGCAGTGCTAGTCGAGGTACCAGGGCGGACGAGCAGTACTTC. Translated, it gives CSASRGTRADEQYF. J is TRBJ2-7 and V is TRBV20-1; maybe TRBD1 (5 bases). V lost 3 bases and J 5 bases, leaving 17 bases between the germline ends. This CDR3 comprises 14 residues. CDR1 is DFQATT and CDR2 is SNEGSKA in the germline V gene (reference sequence).

On this clonotype itself: A much larger clone is a single base away; this may be a read error. This chain joins TRBV20-1 and TRBJ2-7; the D is unclear. Trimming stripped 4 bases from V and 10 bases from J, with 11 bases between. The CDR3 length is 10 residues. The V gene's germline CDR1 is DFQATT and CDR2 SNEGSKA (reference sequence). Here the CDR3 reads CSAILEAQYF. The CDR3 DNA reads TGCAGTGCTATACTCGAGGCCCAGTACTTC.

This clonotype has only a few counts. The chain employs TRBV5-5 and TRBJ2-1; 8 bases fit TRBD1. After removal of 6 bases from V and 4 bases from J, the junction contained 9 bases not matched to a gene. CDR1 and CDR2 from the germline V gene are SGHKS and YYEKEE (reference sequence). The CDR3 sequence is 15 residues long. For the CDR3, the DNA is TGTGCCAGCACCCCTGGCACAGGGGGTTACAATGAGCAGTTCTTC. Translation: CASTPGTGGYNEQFF.

This clonotype appeared many times. The chain is built from TRBV5-1 and TRBJ1-4, with D possibly matching TRBD1 (5 bases). The V end was cut by 2 bases, the J end by 1 base, with 6 bases between. The germline V gene encodes CDR1 SGHRS and CDR2 YFSETQ. CDR3 size: 14 residues. CDR3: CASSFGGTNEKLFF. CDR3 nucleotide sequence: TGCGCCAGCAGCTTTGGGGGAACTAATGAAAAACTGTTTTTT.

This chain joins TRBV29-1 and TRBJ2-6; 9 bases agree with TRBD1. J gave up 3 bases and V 4 bases, and 7 bases lay outside the gene matches. The CDR3 is 16 residues long. Germline CDR1 and CDR2: SQVTM and ANQGSEA. This chain's CDR3 is CSVVRTGDYGANVLTF. The CDR3 nucleotides are TGCAGCGTTGTCCGGACAGGGGATTATGGGGCCAACGTCCTGACTTTC.

The chain joins TRBV7-2 to TRBJ2-1, with 7 bases aligning to TRBD1. This CDR3 has 15 amino acids. Germline trimming cut 5 bases from V and 6 bases from J; bases unmatched to any gene: 10. From germline, CDR1 is SGHTA and CDR2 FQGNSA. CDR3 sequence (DNA): TGTGCCAGCAGCCCAGGGGGATTTTTGCCCAATGAGCAGTTCTTC. Translation gives CASSPGGFLPNEQFF.

V gene TRBV9 combines with J gene TRBJ2-5; D unclear. The CDR3 runs to 16 residues. Per germline, CDR1 SGDLS and CDR2 YYNGEE. The V and J ends lost 0 bases and 2 bases respectively, with 14 bases between them. CDR3 DNA: TGTGCCAGCAGCGTAGGATCAAGGTTGCAGCAAGAGACCCAGTACTTC. Encoded protein: CASSVGSRLQQETQYF. Full variable domain (rest looked up from reference TRBV9 and TRBJ2-5): DSGVTQTPKHLITATGQRVTLRCSPRSGDLSVYWYQQSLDQGLQFLIQYYNGEERAKGNILERFSAQQFPDLHSELNLSSLELGDSALYFCASSVGSRLQQETQYFGPGTRLLVL.

The chain carries TRBV7-2 and TRBJ2-1, with 8 bases aligning to TRBD2. Germline trimming cut 0 bases from V and 3 bases from J; bases unmatched to any gene: 1. Per germline, CDR1 SGHTA and CDR2 FQGNSA. This CDR3 contains 15 residues. CDR3 sequence: CASSLAAGDYNEQFF. In DNA, the CDR3 is TGTGCCAGCAGCTTAGCAGCGGGGGACTACAATGAGCAGTTCTTC.

V and J are TRBV2 and TRBJ2-7; D gene uncertain. This CDR3 spans 11 amino acids. Germline assignment: CDR1 SNHLY and CDR2 FYNNEI. The V end lost 7 bases, the J end lost 1 base, and 5 bases lay between the germline ends. DNA of the CDR3: TGTGCCAGCAAACAGTCCTACGAGCAGTACTTC. It translates to CASKQSYEQYF.

At least ten counts were recorded for this clonotype. The chain links TRBV15 to TRBJ2-3; no firm D call. Germline V gene data show CDR1 as LNHNV and CDR2 as YYDKDF (reference sequence). The CDR3 runs 15 residues. V was cut by 1 base and J by 4 bases, with 12 bases left in between. CDR3: CATSRVDPSSDTQYF. The DNA for the CDR3 is TGTGCCACCAGCAGAGTGGACCCAAGTTCAGATACGCAGTATTTT.

Notes on this clonotype: Since a much larger clone is just one base distant, this may be a read error. The genes are TRBV5-1 and TRBJ1-2; no reliable D call. Trimming pared 4 bases from V and 6 bases from J, leaving 13 bases between. This CDR3 comprises 13 residues. CDR1 is SGHRS and CDR2 is YFSETQ in the germline V gene. CDR3 in amino acids: CASSVDRNDGYTF. In DNA, the CDR3 is TGCGCCAGCAGCGTGGATAGGAACGATGGCTACACCTTC.

A note on this clonotype: A read error may account for a junction end that differs from germline. This chain joins TRBV5-1 and TRBJ1-2; 8 bases fit TRBD1. Germline CDR1 reads SGHRS; CDR2 reads YFSETQ. The CDR3 contains 13 residues. Here the CDR3 reads CAGSLGQVDGYTF. CDR3 nucleotide sequence: TGCGCCGGCAGCCTGGGACAGGTAGATGGCTACACCTTC.

The chain carries TRBV3-1 and TRBJ1-1; TRBD1 is a possible D gene (5 bases). V was shortened by 1 base and J by 9 bases, with 18 bases between the two germline ends. The CDR3 covers 15 residues. Germline CDR1 LGHDT, CDR2 YNNKEL (reference sequence). The CDR3 loop reads CASSQGQGEGGQAFF. Here the CDR3 DNA reads TGTGCCAGCAGCCAAGGGCAAGGGGAGGGTGGCCAAGCTTTCTTT.